Shown below are 4 T cell receptor beta chains from a single sample sequenced in a study of blood T cells in healthy people across ages. Combining a sample-barcoded 5' primer with a J-beta primer mix, a second PCR ran for about 7 to 11 cycles. TCRdb passed the 5' RACE reads through MiXCR, listing each CDR3 protein once. The sample includes around 1,900,000 distinct CDR3 sequences, roughly two fifths seen only once; the top ten take approximately 22%. The sequenced sample was blood. Receptor source: a human donor in good health.

The J gene is TRBJ2-1, the V gene TRBV12-3 or TRBV12-4; 7 positions match TRBD2. V shed 6 bases and J 12 bases; nucleotides not matched to a gene: 14. CDR3 length: 14 residues. CDR3: CASSRYAGGLGQFF. The CDR3 DNA is TGTGCCAGCAGCAGATACGCCGGGGGGTTGGGGCAGTTCTTC.

This clonotype was seen a single time. The chain has TRBV12-3 or TRBV12-4 and TRBJ2-5; 9 bases line up with TRBD1. After removal of 6 bases from V and 2 bases from J, the junction contained 19 bases not matched to a gene. There are 19 residues in the CDR3. This CDR3 is CASSPLRQGEIRYQETQYF. DNA for the CDR3: TGTGCCAGCAGCCCGCTGAGACAGGGGGAAATTAGGTATCAAGAGACCCAGTACTTC.

Worth noting for this clonotype: At one of its ends the junction is not consistent with the germline gene, which may arise from a read error. The genes are TRBV28 and TRBJ2-5, with D uncertain. CDR1 MDHEN and CDR2 SYDVKM come from the germline V gene. The CDR3 spans 16 residues. The CDR3 region is CASSFPMTGSLLEQYF. The CDR3 coding sequence is TGTGCCAGCAGTTTTCCCATGACGGGTAGTCTTCTTGAGCAGTATTTC.

The gene calls are TRBV5-5 and TRBJ1-5; no definite D call. Germline V gives CDR1 SGHKS, CDR2 YYEKEE (reference sequence). V gave up 4 bases and J gave up 9 bases, with 14 bases separating them. The CDR3 has 13 residues. Here the CDR3 DNA reads TGTGCCAGCAGCCTAGACCCCTTAAGGCCCCAGCATTTT. Translation gives CASSLDPLRPQHF. Using reference TRBV5-5 and TRBJ1-5 for the parts outside the CDR3, the full variable domain is DAGVTQSPTHLIKTRGQQVTLRCSPISGHKSVSWYQQVLGQGPQFIFQYYEKEERGRGNFPDRFSARQFPNYSSELNVNALLLGDSALYLCASSLDPLRPQHFGDGTRLSIL.